This T cell receptor beta chain is from a study of shared clonotypes between healthy human individuals. Original methodology: Filtering was not the same, since immunoSEQ gave junction-only sequences without quality scores. Only in-frame clones appear in the TCRdb table, and some are missing; sequencing was by immunoSEQ multiplex PCR. Clonal size and the V and J genes are those of that table, whereas D and trimming came from the DNA. This table holds about half a million clones, 75% to 80% found once. This clone was seen only a few times. Germline loops: CDR1 SGDLS, CDR2 YYNGEE. CDR3 length: 15 amino acids. The V segment lost 2 bases and the J segment 7 bases; nucleotides outside the gene matches: 9.

The clonotype was recovered from a woman in her thirties or forties in good health. Some clones in this sample may be carry-over from other donors' samples. The sequencing input was PBMCs. V and J are TRBV9 and TRBJ2-1, with TRBD2 identical over 7 bases. The CDR3 coding sequence is TGTGCCAGCAGCGTGAGGCCCGGGGGGTTAAATGAGCAGTTCTTC. As protein: CASSVRPGGLNEQFF.